One sample yielded the 27 T cell receptor beta chains listed below, sequenced in a study of T cell responses to AZD1222 COVID-19 vaccine. The method was immunoSEQ multiplex PCR; TCRdb's version includes in-frame clones alone and lacks a portion of them. Found here are around 140,000 clones, over 75% of them singletons; the top ten hold around 8.6%. The source was peripheral blood, collected on day 0 of AZD1222 vaccination. These receptors all stem from an adult in good health.

The chain combines TRBV3-1 (or the pseudogene TRBV3-2) with TRBJ2-1, with a tentative D call TRBD2 (6 bases). Germline V gene data show CDR1 as LGHDT and CDR2 as YNNKEL (reference sequence). Trimming took off 5 bases at V and 14 bases at J, with 22 bases between the two ends. The CDR3 is made up of 14 amino acids. The CDR3 bases are TGTGCCAGCAGCTACCCGTTTTCGCTGGGCGGGGAGTTCTTC. Its protein is CASSYPFSLGGEFF.

This clone was observed at least ten times. The V gene is TRBV7-9, the J gene TRBJ2-7, with D uncertain. Per germline, CDR1 SEHNR and CDR2 FQNEAQ (reference sequence). There are 14 residues in the CDR3. Trimming removed 1 base from V and 7 bases from J, with 14 bases in between. CDR3 sequence (DNA): TGTGCCAGCAGCTTAGGGGTCTCCTTGGAAGAGCAGTACTTC. Translation gives CASSLGVSLEEQYF.

J is TRBJ2-6 and V is TRBV5-4; TRBD1 matches at 7 bases. Germline assignment: CDR1 SGHNT and CDR2 YYREEE (reference sequence). This CDR3 is 15 amino acids long. V gave up 4 bases and J gave up 3 bases; unmatched junction bases: 4. The CDR3 DNA follows: TGTGCCAGCAGCCTGACAGGGAGTGGGGCCAACGTCCTGACTTTC. Protein: CASSLTGSGANVLTF.

The rearrangement joins TRBV5-1 to TRBJ1-1; D remains unclear. Germline values: CDR1 SGHRS, CDR2 YFSETQ. This CDR3 has 16 residues. V was shortened by 0 bases and J by 0 bases, with 12 bases between the two germline ends. CDR3 coding DNA: TGCGCCAGCAGCTTGGAGGTCGGCTCGCTGAACACTGAAGCTTTCTTT. Translated, it gives CASSLEVGSLNTEAFF.

The chain couples TRBV4-1 to TRBJ1-2; D gene ambiguous. CDR1 and CDR2 from the germline V gene are MGHRA and YSYEKL. This CDR3 is built from 18 residues. V was shortened by 0 bases and J by 3 bases, with 20 bases between the two germline ends. The CDR3 DNA follows: TGCGCCAGCAGCCAAGATGGTCTAGGCGTGGTGCGGGACTATGGCTACACCTTC. This encodes CASSQDGLGVVRDYGYTF.

The genes are TRBV12-3 or TRBV12-4 and TRBJ1-1; weak D call: TRBD1 (5 bases). The CDR3 runs 12 residues. The V and J ends lost 3 bases and 5 bases respectively, with 7 bases between them. CDR3 DNA: TGTGCCAGCAGTTTGGCAGGGACTGAAGCTTTCTTT. Translating gives CASSLAGTEAFF.

The gene calls are TRBV19 and TRBJ1-4; 10 nucleotides agree with TRBD1. Germline lookup yields CDR1 LNHDA and CDR2 SQIVND (reference sequence). This CDR3 region has 18 residues. V lost 5 bases and J lost 5; bases outside the gene matches: 14. CDR3 amino acids: CASSVTRDRGKENEKLFF. The CDR3 nucleotides read TGTGCCAGTAGTGTGACCCGGGACAGGGGAAAGGAAAATGAAAAACTGTTTTTT.

This chain uses TRBV9 with TRBJ2-7; D remains ambiguous. The CDR3 consists of 13 residues. Germline lookup yields CDR1 SGDLS and CDR2 YYNGEE. Trimming cost V 0 bases and J 5 bases, with 9 bases left between them. As DNA, the CDR3 is TGTGCCAGCAGCGTAGGGTACGTCAACGAGCAGTACTTC. Translation gives CASSVGYVNEQYF.

V and J are TRBV12-5 and TRBJ2-3; weak D call: TRBD1 (6 bases). This CDR3 region has 17 residues. Germline CDR1 is LGHNT and CDR2 is FRNRAP. Deletions cut 1 base from V and 2 bases from J, with 16 bases between. CDR3 nucleotides: TGTGCTAGTGGTTTGGGCCGAACAGGGATCATCACAGATACGCAGTATTTT. Protein: CASGLGRTGIITDTQYF.

In its sample, this clone was seen a few times. This chain links TRBV20-1 with TRBJ1-3, with D uncertain. The CDR3 is 13 amino acids. Per germline, CDR1 DFQATT and CDR2 SNEGSKA (reference sequence). V was shortened by 3 bases and J by 0 bases, with 6 bases between the two germline ends. The CDR3 spells CSASGRSGNTIYF. CDR3 nucleotide sequence: TGCAGTGCTAGTGGGCGCTCTGGAAACACCATATATTTT.

The chain joins TRBV9 to TRBJ1-1, with TRBD1 matching 7 bases. V gave up 7 bases and J gave up 0 bases; unmatched junction bases: 3. This CDR3 spans 13 amino acids. CDR1 and CDR2 from the germline V gene are SGDLS and YYNGEE. This CDR3 is CASGQGVNTEAFF. The CDR3 DNA reads as TGTGCCAGCGGCCAGGGGGTGAACACTGAAGCTTTCTTT.

The chain recombines TRBV10-2 with TRBJ2-6, with D possibly being TRBD1 (5 bases). Per the germline V gene, CDR1 is WSHSY and CDR2 is SAAADI. Trimming shortened V by 8 bases and J by 1 base, and 12 bases separated the two germline ends. The CDR3 sequence is 15 residues long. The DNA for the CDR3 is TGCGCCAGCGGGGCTTCGCAATCTGGGGCCAACGTCCTGACTTTC. This translates into CASGASQSGANVLTF.

The chain joins TRBV19 to TRBJ2-5; TRBD1 might be the D (6 bases). The CDR3 totals 14 residues. Trimming cost V 5 bases and J 5 bases, with 15 bases left between them. The germline V gene has CDR1 LNHDA and CDR2 SQIVND (reference sequence). CDR3 nucleotide sequence: TGTGCCAGTAGTCTCTCTGGGGGCGGGGAGACCCAGTACTTC. Its protein is CASSLSGGGETQYF.

The genes are TRBV7-5 and TRBJ2-5. TRBV7-5 is flagged as a pseudogene. This CDR3 spans 15 amino acids. The CDR3 protein is CARSLSPRFQETQYF. CDR3 bases: TGTGCCAGAAGCTTATCCCCTCGATTTCAAGAGACCCAGTACTTC.

This chain links TRBV19 with TRBJ1-1; tentatively, D is TRBD1 (6 bases). Per germline, CDR1 LNHDA and CDR2 SQIVND (reference sequence). The CDR3 spans 14 residues. Trimming removed 7 bases from V and 4 bases from J, with 16 bases in between. The chain's CDR3 is CASKVNRESTEAFF. The DNA for the CDR3 is TGTGCCAGTAAGGTGAACAGGGAATCCACTGAAGCTTTCTTT.

This sequence joins TRBV11-2 and TRBJ1-2; 9 nucleotides line up with TRBD1. Germline CDR1 SGHAT, CDR2 FQNNGV. The trim removed 1 base at V and 4 bases at J, leaving 4 bases unmatched. The CDR3 loop spans 15 amino acids. The CDR3 region has the DNA TGTGCCAGCAGCTTAGGTTGGGACAGGGTCTATGGCTACACCTTC. This gives the protein CASSLGWDRVYGYTF.

The chain has TRBV5-1 and TRBJ2-1; TRBD2 is a possible D gene (6 bases). The CDR3 spans 13 residues. With 0 bases removed from V and 5 bases from J, the gap between germline ends came to 6 bases. The germline CDR1 and CDR2 sequences are SGHRS and YFSETQ. CDR3 DNA: TGCGCCAGCAGCTTGGCGGGGGACAATGAGCAGTTCTTC. As protein: CASSLAGDNEQFF. Filled out from reference TRBV5-1 and TRBJ2-1, the complete variable domain reads KAGVTQTPRYLIKTRGQQVTLSCSPISGHRSVSWYQQTPGQGLQFLFEYFSETQRNKGNFPGRFSGRQFSNSRSEMNVSTLELGDSALYLCASSLAGDNEQFFGPGTRLTVL.

CDR3 coding DNA: TGTGCCATCAGTGATTCTAGCGGAGAAGAGACCCAGTACTTC. Its translation is CAISDSSGEETQYF. The chain joins TRBV10-3 to TRBJ2-5; 7 bases map to TRBD2. The CDR3 consists of 14 residues. Losses at the gene ends were 3 bases for V and 3 bases for J; bases not matched to a gene: 4. The germline CDR1 and CDR2 sequences are ENHRY and SYGVKD.

The chain is built from TRBV6-5 and TRBJ2-7; the D is unclear. Trimming stripped 0 bases from V and 2 bases from J, with 8 bases between. Per the germline V gene, CDR1 is MNHEY and CDR2 is SVGAGI. This CDR3 region has 14 residues. CDR3 nucleotide sequence: TGTGCCAGCAGTTACTCTGGAGACGCCTACGAGCAGTACTTC. Amino acids: CASSYSGDAYEQYF.

The J gene is TRBJ1-2, the V gene TRBV18; D uncertain. The germline V and J ends were trimmed by 2 bases and 6 bases, with 10 bases remaining between them. The CDR3 is 13 amino acids. Germline lookup yields CDR1 KGHSH and CDR2 LQKENI. CDR3 region: CASSPGRADGYTF. CDR3 in DNA: TGTGCCAGCTCACCAGGGAGGGCTGATGGCTACACCTTC. The whole variable domain, filled in from reference TRBV18 and TRBJ1-2, reads NAGVMQNPRHLVRRRGQEARLRCSPMKGHSHVYWYRQLPEEGLKFMVYLQKENIIDESGMPKERFSAEFPKEGPSILRIQQVVRGDSAAYFCASSPGRADGYTFGSGTRLTVV.

This clone showed up just once. The J gene is TRBJ2-1, the V gene TRBV3-1 (or the pseudogene TRBV3-2); the D gene is possibly TRBD2 (6 bases). In germline, CDR1 is LGHDT, CDR2 YNNKEL (reference sequence). V was clipped by 5 bases and J by 3 bases, with 17 bases between them. This CDR3 region has 16 residues. This chain's CDR3 is CASSKPGLASYNEQFF. The CDR3 DNA sequence: TGTGCCAGCAGCAAACCGGGGCTAGCGAGCTACAATGAGCAGTTCTTC.

This clone was found a few times. The chain couples TRBV6-6 to TRBJ1-2, with 11 bases lining up with TRBD1. This CDR3 has 14 residues. J lost 3 bases, V lost 7 bases, and 4 bases had no gene match. From germline, CDR1 is MNHNY and CDR2 SVGAGI (reference sequence). In DNA form, the CDR3 reads TGTGCCAGCACGGGGACAGGGGGAGACTATGGCTACACCTTC. This gives the protein CASTGTGGDYGYTF.

The rearrangement links TRBV6-1 to TRBJ2-5; 10 bases line up with TRBD2. V was pared by 1 base and J by 3 bases, with 8 bases of the junction left unmatched. The CDR3 runs 17 residues. Germline V gene lookup returns CDR1 MNHNS and CDR2 SASEGT. The CDR3 coding sequence is TGTGCCAGCAGTGAAGAGGTAGCGGGAGGTCTAAAAGAGACCCAGTACTTC. Encoded protein: CASSEEVAGGLKETQYF.

This chain joins TRBV28 and TRBJ1-2; 8 positions match TRBD1. The V and J ends lost 6 bases and 5 bases, in that order; junction bases with no gene match: 5. Germline assignment: CDR1 MDHEN and CDR2 SYDVKM. This CDR3 comprises 13 residues. CDR3 in DNA: TGTGCCAGCAGCCAAAACAGGGGGTATGGCTACACCTTC. Protein: CASSQNRGYGYTF.

The rearrangement links TRBV27 to TRBJ2-4; maybe TRBD2 (5 bases). Germline CDR1 is MNHEY and CDR2 is SMNVEV (reference sequence). The CDR3 contains 15 residues. The V end was cut by 6 bases, the J end by 0 bases, with 12 bases between. The CDR3, as DNA: TGTGCCAGCAGCGAAGGACTCTCAGCCAAAAACATTCAGTACTTC. Protein product: CASSEGLSAKNIQYF.

The chain recombines TRBV30 with TRBJ1-5, with a weak D call TRBD1 (5 bases). Per germline, CDR1 GTSNPN and CDR2 SVGIG (reference sequence). The V gene lost 2 bases and the J gene lost 7 bases, with 12 bases spanning the gap. The CDR3 is made up of 13 amino acids. CDR3 amino acids: CAWSSSGGQPQHF. CDR3 DNA: TGTGCCTGGAGTTCCTCGGGGGGGCAGCCCCAGCATTTT.

The chain uses TRBV5-4 and TRBJ2-1, with 9 bases matching TRBD2. The CDR3 runs 15 residues. Trimming took 0 bases from V and 2 from J; bases not matched to a gene: 0. The germline V gene has CDR1 SGHNT and CDR2 YYREEE (reference sequence). The CDR3 reads CASSLGGGAYNEQFF. DNA for the CDR3: TGTGCCAGCAGCTTGGGCGGGGGGGCCTACAATGAGCAGTTCTTC.